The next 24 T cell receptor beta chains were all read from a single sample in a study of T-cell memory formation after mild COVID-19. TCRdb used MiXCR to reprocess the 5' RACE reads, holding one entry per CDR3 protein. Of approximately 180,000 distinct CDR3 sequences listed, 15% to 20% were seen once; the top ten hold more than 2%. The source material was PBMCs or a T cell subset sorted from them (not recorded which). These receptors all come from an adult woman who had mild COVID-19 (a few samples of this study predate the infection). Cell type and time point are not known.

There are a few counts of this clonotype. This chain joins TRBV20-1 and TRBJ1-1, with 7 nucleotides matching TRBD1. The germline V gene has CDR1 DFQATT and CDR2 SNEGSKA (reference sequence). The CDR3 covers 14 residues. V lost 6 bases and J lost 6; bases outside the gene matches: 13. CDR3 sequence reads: CSAIVPTGTPEAFF. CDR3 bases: TGCAGTGCAATAGTACCGACAGGGACTCCTGAAGCTTTCTTT.

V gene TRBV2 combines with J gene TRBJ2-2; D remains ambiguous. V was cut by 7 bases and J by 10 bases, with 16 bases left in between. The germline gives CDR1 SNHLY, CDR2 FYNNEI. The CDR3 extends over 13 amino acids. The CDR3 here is CASKLTPKEELFF. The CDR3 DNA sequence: TGTGCCAGCAAACTGACCCCTAAGGAGGAGCTGTTTTTT.

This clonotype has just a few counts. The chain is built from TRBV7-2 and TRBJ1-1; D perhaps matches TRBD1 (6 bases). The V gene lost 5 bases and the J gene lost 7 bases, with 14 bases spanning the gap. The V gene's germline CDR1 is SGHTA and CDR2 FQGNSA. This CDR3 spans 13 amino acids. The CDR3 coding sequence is TGTGCCAGCAGCGAAATCAGGGGAATTGAAGCTTTCTTT. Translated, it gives CASSEIRGIEAFF.

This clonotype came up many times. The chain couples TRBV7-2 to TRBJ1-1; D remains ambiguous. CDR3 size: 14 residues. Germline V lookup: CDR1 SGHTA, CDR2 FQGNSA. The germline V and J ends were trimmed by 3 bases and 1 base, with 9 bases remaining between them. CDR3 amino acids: CASSFGRGNTEAFF. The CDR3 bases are TGTGCCAGCAGCTTTGGACGGGGGAACACTGAAGCTTTCTTT.

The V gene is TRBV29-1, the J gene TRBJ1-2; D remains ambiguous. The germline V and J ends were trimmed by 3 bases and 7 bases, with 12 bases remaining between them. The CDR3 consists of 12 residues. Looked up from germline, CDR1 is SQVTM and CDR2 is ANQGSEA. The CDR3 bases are TGCAGCGTTGATGGCGGCCCGGGTGGCTACACCTTC. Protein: CSVDGGPGGYTF.

The CDR3 is CASSQGGAIRNEQFF. In DNA form, the CDR3 reads TGTGCCAGCAGCCAAGGGGGGGCAATTCGCAATGAGCAGTTCTTC. This chain links TRBV3-1 with TRBJ2-1; either TRBD1 or TRBD2 may fit D (6 bases each). This CDR3 region has 15 residues. V lost 1 base and J lost 6, with 13 bases in between. Germline CDR1 is LGHDT and CDR2 is YNNKEL (reference sequence).

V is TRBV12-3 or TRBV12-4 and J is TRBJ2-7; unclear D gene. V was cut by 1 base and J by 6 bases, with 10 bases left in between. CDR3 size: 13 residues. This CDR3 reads CASSLGAQIEQYF. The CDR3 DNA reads TGTGCCAGCAGTTTAGGAGCTCAGATCGAGCAGTACTTC.

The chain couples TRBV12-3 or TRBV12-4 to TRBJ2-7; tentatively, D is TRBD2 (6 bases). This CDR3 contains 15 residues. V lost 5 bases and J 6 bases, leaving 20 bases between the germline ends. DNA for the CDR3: TGTGCCAGCAGTATTAGCGGTCCTGCGAGTGGCGAGCAGTACTTC. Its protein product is CASSISGPASGEQYF.

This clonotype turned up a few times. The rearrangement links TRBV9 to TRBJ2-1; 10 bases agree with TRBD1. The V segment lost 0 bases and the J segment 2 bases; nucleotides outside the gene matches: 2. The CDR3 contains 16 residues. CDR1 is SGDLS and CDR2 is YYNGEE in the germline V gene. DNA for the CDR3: TGTGCCAGCAGCGTAGGTGGGACAGGGGCCTACAATGAGCAGTTCTTC. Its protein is CASSVGGTGAYNEQFF.

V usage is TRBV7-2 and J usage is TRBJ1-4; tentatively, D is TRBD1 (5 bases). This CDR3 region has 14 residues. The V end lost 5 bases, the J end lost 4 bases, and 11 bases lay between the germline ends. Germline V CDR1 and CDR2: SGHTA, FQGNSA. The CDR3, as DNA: TGTGCCAGCAGCATCACAGGTCTTAATGAAAAACTGTTTTTT. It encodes CASSITGLNEKLFF.

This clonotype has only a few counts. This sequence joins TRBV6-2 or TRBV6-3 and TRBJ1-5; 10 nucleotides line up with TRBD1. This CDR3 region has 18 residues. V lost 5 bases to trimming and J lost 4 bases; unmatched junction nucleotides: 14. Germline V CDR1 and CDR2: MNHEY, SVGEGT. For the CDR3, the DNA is TGTGCCAGCAGTCGACGTACAACTAGACAGGGGGCTAATCAGCCCCAGCATTTT. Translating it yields CASSRRTTRQGANQPQHF.

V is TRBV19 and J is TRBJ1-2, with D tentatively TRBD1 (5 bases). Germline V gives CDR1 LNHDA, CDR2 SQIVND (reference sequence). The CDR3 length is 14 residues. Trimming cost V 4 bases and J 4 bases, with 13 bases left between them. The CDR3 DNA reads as TGTGCCAGTAGTAAGGGCCCGGGGACCTATGGCTACACCTTC. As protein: CASSKGPGTYGYTF.

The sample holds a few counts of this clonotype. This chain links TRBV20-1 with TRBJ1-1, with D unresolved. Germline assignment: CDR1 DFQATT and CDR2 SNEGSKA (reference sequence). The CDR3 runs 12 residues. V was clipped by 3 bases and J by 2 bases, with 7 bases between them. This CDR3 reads CSASRANTEAFF. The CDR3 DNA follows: TGCAGTGCTAGTAGGGCTAACACTGAAGCTTTCTTT.

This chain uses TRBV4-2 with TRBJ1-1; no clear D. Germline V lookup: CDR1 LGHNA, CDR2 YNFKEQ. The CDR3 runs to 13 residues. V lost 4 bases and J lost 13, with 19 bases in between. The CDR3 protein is CASSRTASGVLFF. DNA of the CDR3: TGTGCCAGCAGCCGTACGGCCTCTGGGGTCCTTTTCTTT.

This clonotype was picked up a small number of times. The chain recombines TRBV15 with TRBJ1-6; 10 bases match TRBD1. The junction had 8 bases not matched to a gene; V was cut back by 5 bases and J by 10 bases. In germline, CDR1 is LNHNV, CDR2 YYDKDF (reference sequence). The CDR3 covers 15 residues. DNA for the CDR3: TGTGCCACCAGCGGAGCCGGGACAGGGGAATCACCCCTCCACTTT. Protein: CATSGAGTGESPLHF. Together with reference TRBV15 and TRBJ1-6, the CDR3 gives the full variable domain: DAMVIQNPRYQVTQFGKPVTLSCSQTLNHNVMYWYQQKSSQAPKLLFHYYDKDFNNEADTPDNFQSRRPNTSFCFLDIRSPGLGDTAMYLCATSGAGTGESPLHFGNGTRLTVT.

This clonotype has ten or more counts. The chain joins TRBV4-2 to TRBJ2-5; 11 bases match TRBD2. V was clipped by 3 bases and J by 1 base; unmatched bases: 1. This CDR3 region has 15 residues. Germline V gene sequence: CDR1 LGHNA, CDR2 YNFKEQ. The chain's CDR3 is CASSQTSGVQETQYF. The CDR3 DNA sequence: TGTGCCAGCAGCCAGACTAGCGGGGTCCAAGAGACCCAGTACTTC.

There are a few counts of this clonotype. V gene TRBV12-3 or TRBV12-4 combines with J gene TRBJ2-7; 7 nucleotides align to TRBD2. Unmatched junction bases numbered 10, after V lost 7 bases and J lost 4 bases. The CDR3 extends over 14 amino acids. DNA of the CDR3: TGTGCCAGCAAGAGGGGAGCGGGAAGGTACGAGCAGTACTTC. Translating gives CASKRGAGRYEQYF.

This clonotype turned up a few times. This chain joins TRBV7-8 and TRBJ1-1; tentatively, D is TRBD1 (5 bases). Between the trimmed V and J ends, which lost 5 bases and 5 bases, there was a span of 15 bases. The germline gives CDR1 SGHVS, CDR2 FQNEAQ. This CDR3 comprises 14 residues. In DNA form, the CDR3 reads TGTGCCAGCAGCGGAGGACCACGGGGGACTGAAGCTTTCTTT. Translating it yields CASSGGPRGTEAFF.

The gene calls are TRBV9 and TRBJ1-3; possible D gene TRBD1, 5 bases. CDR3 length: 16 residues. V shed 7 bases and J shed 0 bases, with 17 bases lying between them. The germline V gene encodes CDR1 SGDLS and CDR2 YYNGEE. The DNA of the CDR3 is TGTGCCAGCCCGAGGTGGGGACCACACTCTGGAAACACCATATATTTT. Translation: CASPRWGPHSGNTIYF.

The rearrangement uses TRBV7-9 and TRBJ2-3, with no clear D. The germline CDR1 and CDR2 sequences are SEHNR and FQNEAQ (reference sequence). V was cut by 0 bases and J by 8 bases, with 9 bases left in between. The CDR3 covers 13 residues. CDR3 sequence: CASSLAADSTQYF. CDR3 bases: TGTGCCAGCAGCTTAGCTGCAGACTCTACGCAGTATTTT.

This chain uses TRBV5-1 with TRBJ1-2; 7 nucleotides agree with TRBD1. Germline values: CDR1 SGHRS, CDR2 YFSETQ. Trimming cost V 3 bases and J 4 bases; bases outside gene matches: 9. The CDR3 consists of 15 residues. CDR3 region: CASSSDPGTAYGYTF. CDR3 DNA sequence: TGCGCCAGCAGCTCAGATCCCGGGACAGCCTATGGCTACACCTTC.

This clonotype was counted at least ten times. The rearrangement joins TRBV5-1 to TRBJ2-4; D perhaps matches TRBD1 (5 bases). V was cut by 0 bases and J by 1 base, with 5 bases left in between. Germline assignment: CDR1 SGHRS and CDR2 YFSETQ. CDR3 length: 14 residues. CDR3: CASSLGQAKNIQYF. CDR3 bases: TGCGCCAGCAGCTTGGGACAGGCCAAAAACATTCAGTACTTC.

The CDR3 sequence is CASSPQLAYNEQFF. The CDR3 bases are TGTGCCAGCTCACCACAACTGGCTTACAATGAGCAGTTCTTC. The chain uses TRBV18 and TRBJ2-1; D unclear. Trimming took 1 base from V and 4 from J, leaving 8 bases between them. Germline CDR1 KGHSH, CDR2 LQKENI. CDR3 length: 14 amino acids.

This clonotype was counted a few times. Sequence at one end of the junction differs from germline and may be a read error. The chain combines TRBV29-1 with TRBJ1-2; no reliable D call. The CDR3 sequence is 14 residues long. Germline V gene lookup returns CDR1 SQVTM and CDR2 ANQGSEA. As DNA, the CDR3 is TGCAGCGTGGAAGGAGGGATATCCAACTATGGCTACACCTTC. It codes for CSVEGGISNYGYTF.